This T cell receptor beta chain was sequenced during a study of graft-versus-host responses after intestinal transplantation. In the study overall: Following induction with anti-thymocyte globulin, all recipients were given tacrolimus and steroids for about 3 years.

CDR3 length: 15 amino acids. The trim removed 5 bases at V and 4 bases at J, leaving 7 bases unmatched. Looked up from germline, CDR1 is MNHEY and CDR2 is SMNVEV (reference sequence). Worth noting for this clone: Its specificity is not known.

Produced via immunoSEQ multiplex PCR; TCRdb's table is partial and in-frame only. The sample shows about 110,000 clones, 90% to 95% of them seen only once. The chain uses TRBV27 and TRBJ2-5; 10 bases are shared with TRBD1. Source: unstimulated CD8+ T cells sorted from spleen or lymph node cells, taken before intestinal transplant. The TCR was taken from a human donor who received an intestinal transplant. CDR3 bases: TGTGCCAGCAGTCCGTCCCGGGACAGGGGAGAGACCCAGTACTTC. Its protein is CASSPSRDRGETQYF.